This entry lists 20 T cell receptor beta chains sequenced from one sample in a study of blood T cell repertoires in COVID-19. Clones were read by immunoSEQ multiplex PCR, and TCRdb kept only the in-frame ones, dropping some. The sample lists 300,000 to 350,000 clones; approximately 90% were seen once. Material: peripheral blood. The receptor set was obtained from a man aged 18 to 29 with active or convalescent COVID-19.

The V gene is TRBV6-6, the J gene TRBJ1-5; TRBD1 is a possible D gene (5 bases). CDR1 and CDR2 (germline): MNHNY, SVGAGI (reference sequence). The CDR3 totals 14 residues. V was clipped by 10 bases and J by 2 bases, with 15 bases between them. Here the CDR3 reads CATRPGGGNQPQHF. As DNA, the CDR3 is TGTGCCACCAGGCCCGGGGGGGGCAATCAGCCCCAGCATTTT.

This rearrangement joins TRBV19 to TRBJ2-7; TRBD1 might be the D (6 bases). V shed 2 bases and J shed 4 bases, with 9 bases lying between them. The germline gives CDR1 LNHDA, CDR2 SQIVND (reference sequence). CDR3 size: 13 residues. CDR3 sequence (DNA): TGTGCCAGTAGTATATCCAGGGGTTACGAGCAGTACTTC. Its protein is CASSISRGYEQYF.

This clone is a singleton in its sample. The genes are TRBV25-1 and TRBJ2-3; D is perhaps TRBD2 (7 bases). Trimming left V 4 bases short and J 4 bases short, with 15 bases between. The CDR3 is made up of 15 amino acids. CDR1 and CDR2 from the germline V gene are MGHDK and SYGVNS. The CDR3 here is CASSAPWGGPDTQYF. The CDR3 coding sequence is TGTGCCAGCAGTGCCCCATGGGGGGGGCCAGATACGCAGTATTTT.

This chain connects TRBV5-1 to TRBJ2-7; a possible D gene is TRBD2 (5 bases). This CDR3 has 13 residues. The V end was cut by 4 bases, the J end by 4 bases, with 12 bases between. Germline CDR1 SGHRS, CDR2 YFSETQ. The CDR3, as DNA: TGCGCCAGCAGCATGGACGGGGAATACGAGCAGTACTTC. Amino acid sequence: CASSMDGEYEQYF.

This chain joins TRBV5-1 and TRBJ2-1; 11 nucleotides align to TRBD2. The V and J ends lost 4 bases and 1 base, in that order; junction bases with no gene match: 7. The germline gives CDR1 SGHRS, CDR2 YFSETQ. The CDR3 is made up of 17 amino acids. The CDR3 is CASSPGLAGNSYNEQFF. CDR3 in DNA: TGCGCCAGCAGCCCAGGACTAGCGGGTAATTCCTACAATGAGCAGTTCTTC.

J is TRBJ2-1 and V is TRBV6-5, with D tentatively TRBD1 (6 bases). CDR1 and CDR2 (germline): MNHEY, SVGAGI. V lost 0 bases and J lost 3, with 12 bases in between. The CDR3 extends over 16 amino acids. The CDR3 protein is CASSYSWDTDYNEQFF. The CDR3 DNA reads as TGTGCCAGCAGTTACTCCTGGGACACCGACTACAATGAGCAGTTCTTC.

V and J are TRBV7-2 and TRBJ1-1; no clear D gene. V was cut by 6 bases and J by 6 bases, with 17 bases left in between. The CDR3 sequence is 14 residues long. Germline-derived CDR1 and CDR2 are SGHTA and FQGNSA. CDR3: CASRIVQANAEAFF. CDR3 DNA sequence: TGTGCCAGCAGGATCGTTCAGGCAAACGCTGAAGCTTTCTTT.

The genes are TRBV7-9 and TRBJ2-5, with D possibly matching TRBD2 (7 bases). V lost 5 bases and J 4 bases, leaving 17 bases between the germline ends. Germline V gives CDR1 SEHNR, CDR2 FQNEAQ (reference sequence). The CDR3 spans 15 residues. As DNA, the CDR3 is TGTGCCAGCAGCGGAGTGGGGGGGCGCCGAGAGACCCAGTACTTC. This translates into CASSGVGGRRETQYF.

The gene calls are TRBV24-1 and TRBJ2-5; D may be TRBD2 (5 bases). Germline CDR1 KGHDR, CDR2 SFDVKD. This CDR3 is 14 amino acids long. Trimming left V 6 bases short and J 5 bases short, with 15 bases between. The CDR3 bases are TGTGCCACCAGTCCGGGCCCCTCGGGGGAGACCCAGTACTTC. Residues: CATSPGPSGETQYF.

The gene calls are TRBV10-3 and TRBJ2-1, with 8 bases aligning to TRBD1. The CDR3 consists of 17 residues. The germline V gene encodes CDR1 ENHRY and CDR2 SYGVKD. J gave up 2 bases and V 2 bases, and 8 bases lay outside the gene matches. This CDR3 reads CAISEAHPGQAYNEQFF. In DNA form, the CDR3 reads TGTGCCATCAGTGAGGCTCATCCGGGACAGGCCTACAATGAGCAGTTCTTC.

The chain combines TRBV7-6 with TRBJ2-7; 11 nucleotides line up with TRBD2. With 4 bases clipped from V and 4 bases from J, the junction kept 9 bases outside the gene matches. This CDR3 has 16 residues. The germline CDR1 and CDR2 sequences are SGHVS and FNYEAQ. The CDR3 DNA is TGTGCCAGCAGCTCAGAAATAGCGGGGGGGCTATACGAGCAGTACTTC. Translating it yields CASSSEIAGGLYEQYF.

The chain recombines TRBV5-1 with TRBJ2-1; possibly TRBD1 for D (5 bases). Between the trimmed V and J ends, which lost 5 bases and 6 bases, there was a span of 18 bases. Germline CDR1 reads SGHRS; CDR2 reads YFSETQ. The CDR3 has 15 residues. In DNA form, the CDR3 reads TGCGCCAGCAGTCTCCTACAGGCGCTGGGCAATGAGCAGTTCTTC. Translating gives CASSLLQALGNEQFF. The entire variable domain, with the rest obtained from reference TRBV5-1 and TRBJ2-1, is as follows: KAGVTQTPRYLIKTRGQQVTLSCSPISGHRSVSWYQQTPGQGLQFLFEYFSETQRNKGNFPGRFSGRQFSNSRSEMNVSTLELGDSALYLCASSLLQALGNEQFFGPGTRLTVL.

This clone was counted once. The chain links TRBV6-5 to TRBJ1-5, with D tentatively TRBD1 (5 bases). Germline lookup yields CDR1 MNHEY and CDR2 SVGAGI. V lost 3 bases and J lost 5, with 11 bases in between. The CDR3 totals 14 residues. This chain's CDR3 is CASSYKGIDQPQHF. Here the CDR3 DNA reads TGTGCCAGCAGTTATAAGGGGATCGATCAGCCCCAGCATTTT.

The V call is TRBV5-5, the J call TRBJ1-2; 7 bases map to TRBD1. From germline, CDR1 is SGHKS and CDR2 YYEKEE (reference sequence). Trimming removed 2 bases from V and 4 bases from J; junction bases left unmatched: 2. The CDR3 extends over 13 amino acids. CDR3 sequence reads: CASSFAGGYGYTF. The CDR3 DNA follows: TGTGCCAGCAGCTTTGCAGGGGGCTATGGCTACACCTTC.

The chain links TRBV27 to TRBJ2-7; 9 bases agree with TRBD2. Looked up from germline, CDR1 is MNHEY and CDR2 is SMNVEV (reference sequence). The trim removed 6 bases at V and 4 bases at J, leaving 10 bases unmatched. The CDR3 is made up of 15 amino acids. CDR3 protein: CASSSEREVWYEQYF. In DNA form, the CDR3 reads TGTGCCAGCAGCTCCGAGCGGGAGGTCTGGTACGAGCAGTACTTC.

The rearrangement uses TRBV23-1 and TRBJ1-5; 7 bases are a match to TRBD1. TRBV23-1 is an ORF for which the function is uncertain. CDR3 length: 16 residues. V shed 2 bases, J shed 5 bases, and the junction held 9 bases outside the gene matches. The CDR3 region has the DNA TGCGCCAGCAGTCAAGAAAGAGGACAGGCCGATCAGCCCCAGCATTTT. Translated, it gives CASSQERGQADQPQHF.

As for this clone: Relative to the germline gene, one junction end is altered; a read error may explain this. The rearrangement uses TRBV7-9 and TRBJ1-2, with D perhaps TRBD1 (5 bases). The CDR3 sequence is 14 residues long. Germline CDR1 is SEHNR and CDR2 is FQNEAQ (reference sequence). CDR3 residues: CASSLAGGSSGYTF. The CDR3 DNA reads as TGTGCCAGCAGCCTAGCGGGGGGATCAAGTGGCTACACCTTC.

The chain recombines TRBV4-2 with TRBJ2-1, with a weak D call TRBD2 (5 bases). This CDR3 contains 17 residues. The germline V gene encodes CDR1 LGHNA and CDR2 YNFKEQ. Trimming shortened V by 1 base and J by 2 bases, and 15 bases separated the two germline ends. The chain's CDR3 is CASSQVSSGRPYNEQFF. The DNA for the CDR3 is TGTGCCAGCAGCCAAGTCTCGAGCGGTCGCCCCTACAATGAGCAGTTCTTC.

This chain uses TRBV10-1 with TRBJ2-2; tentative D call: TRBD2 (6 bases). Germline-derived CDR1 and CDR2 are WNHNN and SYGVQD (reference sequence). The CDR3 runs 14 residues. V dropped 8 bases and J dropped 1 base, with 11 bases sitting between them. CDR3: CASRDSMNTGELFF. The CDR3 nucleotides read TGCGCCAGCCGGGACTCCATGAACACCGGGGAGCTGTTTTTT.

The chain uses TRBV5-8 and TRBJ2-5; 11 nucleotides align to TRBD1. This CDR3 has 17 residues. V gave up 0 bases and J gave up 2 bases; unmatched junction bases: 6. The V gene's germline CDR1 is SGHTS and CDR2 YDEGEE. CDR3 protein: CASSLDRDRGWQETQYF. In nucleotides, the CDR3 is TGTGCCAGCAGCTTGGACAGGGACAGGGGGTGGCAAGAGACCCAGTACTTC.